Presented here are 20 T cell receptor beta chains from one specimen sequenced in a study of a mutant IDH1 vaccine in newly diagnosed glioma. Generated by immunoSEQ multiplex PCR, the TCRdb table keeps only in-frame clones and is missing some. The sample carries 95,000 to 100,000 clones, roughly 89% recorded once. The time point is: baseline, week 1 (first vaccination visit). The treatment denotes: pre-vaccination baseline after standard-of-care therapy. This material consisted of PBMCs, taken from a glioma patient treated with radiotherapy, temozolomide or both. These receptors all stem from a woman in her forties or fifties with glioma.

This clone was counted a single time. This sequence joins TRBV11-2 and TRBJ2-5, with D perhaps TRBD2 (5 bases). CDR3 length: 15 amino acids. Germline V gene sequence: CDR1 SGHAT, CDR2 FQNNGV. V was cut by 0 bases and J by 2 bases, with 10 bases left in between. The DNA for the CDR3 is TGTGCCAGCAGCTTAGATTTCACGGGACAAGAGACCCAGTACTTC. It encodes CASSLDFTGQETQYF.

The rearrangement joins TRBV5-1 to TRBJ2-3; D gene ambiguous. The length of the CDR3 is 14 residues. Between the trimmed V and J ends, which lost 2 bases and 1 base, there was a span of 8 bases. Per the germline V gene, CDR1 is SGHRS and CDR2 is YFSETQ. CDR3 DNA sequence: TGCGCCAGCAGCTTATACAGCGGCACAGATACGCAGTATTTT. Its translation: CASSLYSGTDTQYF. Drawing the rest from reference TRBV5-1 and TRBJ2-3, the complete variable domain is KAGVTQTPRYLIKTRGQQVTLSCSPISGHRSVSWYQQTPGQGLQFLFEYFSETQRNKGNFPGRFSGRQFSNSRSEMNVSTLELGDSALYLCASSLYSGTDTQYFGPGTRLTVL.

The V call is TRBV7-9, the J call TRBJ2-7; the D is unclear. This CDR3 contains 12 residues. Germline V gene data show CDR1 as SEHNR and CDR2 as FQNEAQ (reference sequence). V lost 5 bases and J 1 base, leaving 6 bases between the germline ends. CDR3 sequence: CASSQVSYEQYF. The CDR3, as DNA: TGTGCCAGCAGCCAGGTGTCCTACGAGCAGTACTTC. Based on the CDR3 plus reference TRBV7-9 and TRBJ2-7, the full variable domain is DTGVSQNPRHKITKRGQNVTFRCDPISEHNRLYWYRQTLGQGPEFLTYFQNEAQLEKSRLLSDRFSAERPKGSFSTLEIQRTEQGDSAMYLCASSQVSYEQYFGPGTRLTVT.

The CDR3 here is CASSPTSGAYNEQFF. DNA for the CDR3: TGCGCCAGCAGCCCGACTAGCGGAGCCTACAATGAGCAGTTCTTC. The chain is built from TRBV4-1 and TRBJ2-1; 9 bases align to TRBD2. Germline values: CDR1 MGHRA, CDR2 YSYEKL. Trimming took 4 bases from V and 2 from J; bases not matched to a gene: 3. The CDR3 has 15 residues.

The gene calls are TRBV5-6 and TRBJ2-5; D gene unclear. The CDR3 totals 13 residues. The germline V and J ends were trimmed by 4 bases and 3 bases, with 10 bases remaining between them. From germline, CDR1 is SGHDT and CDR2 YYEEEE. In DNA, the CDR3 is TGTGCCAGCAGCCTTAAGTCTGAAGAGACCCAGTACTTC. It yields the protein CASSLKSEETQYF.

The chain uses TRBV5-1 and TRBJ2-5, with D tentatively TRBD2 (5 bases). The germline V gene encodes CDR1 SGHRS and CDR2 YFSETQ. The V and J ends lost 0 bases and 3 bases respectively, with 6 bases between them. The CDR3 is 13 amino acids. This CDR3 is CASSLAGKETQYF. CDR3 sequence (DNA): TGCGCCAGCAGCTTGGCCGGGAAAGAGACCCAGTACTTC.

V gene TRBV29-1 combines with J gene TRBJ2-3; perhaps D is TRBD1 or TRBD2 (5 bases each). Germline values: CDR1 SQVTM, CDR2 ANQGSEA. With 3 bases removed from V and 2 bases from J, the gap between germline ends came to 15 bases. The CDR3 is 15 amino acids. DNA for the CDR3: TGCAGCGTTGAGGGGGAGCGACGAGACACAGATACGCAGTATTTT. Amino acids: CSVEGERRDTDTQYF.

The rearrangement joins TRBV7-3 to TRBJ2-2; weak D call: TRBD1 (6 bases). Trimming took off 4 bases at V and 5 bases at J, with 11 bases between the two ends. CDR1 and CDR2 from the germline V gene are SGHTA and FQGTGA. CDR3 size: 14 residues. This CDR3 is CASSSQGGTGELFF. CDR3 in DNA: TGTGCCAGCAGCTCACAGGGTGGTACCGGGGAGCTGTTTTTT.

The chain employs TRBV19 and TRBJ2-5; 12 bases agree with TRBD2. Looked up from germline, CDR1 is LNHDA and CDR2 is SQIVND (reference sequence). The trim removed 1 base at V and 2 bases at J, leaving 2 bases unmatched. This CDR3 has 16 amino acids. For the CDR3, the DNA is TGTGCCAGTAGTATAGGACTAGCGGGAGCTCAAGAGACCCAGTACTTC. Protein: CASSIGLAGAQETQYF.

The genes are TRBV27 and TRBJ1-1; D possibly corresponds to TRBD1 (5 bases). V was cut by 3 bases and J by 0 bases, with 20 bases left in between. Germline V gene sequence: CDR1 MNHEY, CDR2 SMNVEV (reference sequence). The CDR3 has 18 residues. CDR3 sequence reads: CASSFPCRDHCLNTEAFF. As DNA, the CDR3 is TGTGCCAGCAGTTTCCCTTGCCGGGACCACTGTCTGAACACTGAAGCTTTCTTT.

The rearrangement uses TRBV20-1 and TRBJ2-1; D unresolved. There are 10 residues in the CDR3. The germline CDR1 and CDR2 sequences are DFQATT and SNEGSKA (reference sequence). The V and J ends lost 0 bases and 6 bases respectively, with 0 bases between them. DNA of the CDR3: TGCAGTGCTAGAGACAATGAGCAGTTCTTC. The encoded protein is CSARDNEQFF.

The chain couples TRBV11-2 to TRBJ2-1, with 7 bases identical to TRBD1. The junction had 10 bases not matched to a gene; V was cut back by 4 bases and J by 4 bases. Germline V gene lookup returns CDR1 SGHAT and CDR2 FQNNGV. This CDR3 spans 16 amino acids. The CDR3 sequence: CASSSQAARGYNEQFF. DNA of the CDR3: TGTGCCAGCAGCTCCCAAGCGGCCAGGGGGTACAATGAGCAGTTCTTC.

The chain uses TRBV5-8 and TRBJ1-1; D not certain. Between the trimmed V and J ends, which lost 1 base and 1 base, there was a span of 8 bases. CDR1 and CDR2 (germline): SGHTS, YDEGEE. This CDR3 is 14 amino acids long. This CDR3 is CASSLFSRNTEAFF. The DNA for the CDR3 is TGTGCCAGCAGCTTGTTTAGCCGGAACACTGAAGCTTTCTTT.

This rearrangement joins TRBV27 to TRBJ1-2; D gene ambiguous. CDR1 and CDR2 from the germline V gene are MNHEY and SMNVEV (reference sequence). V dropped 4 bases and J dropped 4 bases, with 10 bases sitting between them. The length of the CDR3 is 13 residues. CDR3 bases: TGTGCCAGCAGTTCGCAGGTTGGCTATGGCTACACCTTC. It codes for CASSSQVGYGYTF.

Here the CDR3 reads CASSPSGSSTETQYF. The CDR3 DNA follows: TGTGCCAGCAGTCCTAGCGGGAGTAGCACAGAGACCCAGTACTTC. V usage is TRBV7-9 and J usage is TRBJ2-5; 10 nucleotides align to TRBD2. The CDR3 sequence is 15 residues long. V was clipped by 6 bases and J by 4 bases; unmatched bases: 8. Per the germline V gene, CDR1 is SEHNR and CDR2 is FQNEAQ (reference sequence).

This chain links TRBV28 with TRBJ2-3; no definite D call. The CDR3 is 14 amino acids. Trimming pared 4 bases from V and 2 bases from J, leaving 10 bases between. In germline, CDR1 is MDHEN, CDR2 SYDVKM. Here the CDR3 DNA reads TGTGCCAGCAGTTACCCCCCACACACAGATACGCAGTATTTT. It is translated as CASSYPPHTDTQYF.

The chain recombines TRBV19 with TRBJ2-2; tentative D call: TRBD2 (5 bases). CDR1 and CDR2 from the germline V gene are LNHDA and SQIVND (reference sequence). This CDR3 region has 18 residues. V lost 3 bases, J lost 8 bases, and 25 bases lay in between. CDR3 in amino acids: CASSIDSRGRGVRGELFF. In DNA, the CDR3 is TGTGCCAGTAGTATCGATTCTCGAGGGAGAGGTGTTCGGGGGGAGCTGTTTTTT.

The chain recombines TRBV6-5 with TRBJ2-5; D possibly uses TRBD1 or TRBD2 (5 bases each). Between the trimmed V and J ends, which lost 6 bases and 0 bases, there was a span of 11 bases. The CDR3 totals 14 residues. Germline loops: CDR1 MNHEY, CDR2 SVGAGI. The CDR3 protein is CASSRREYQETQYF. Written as DNA, the CDR3 is TGTGCCAGCAGCCGCAGGGAGTACCAAGAGACCCAGTACTTC.

This clone was seen only once. The sample holds other DNA sequences that translate to the same CDR3. This chain links TRBV7-9 with TRBJ2-7; D is undetermined. This CDR3 is built from 13 residues. Germline CDR1 reads SEHNR; CDR2 reads FQNEAQ (reference sequence). The V gene lost 0 bases and the J gene lost 1 base, with 4 bases spanning the gap. CDR3 coding DNA: TGTGCCAGCAGCTTAGCGGGTTCCTACGAGCAGTACTTC. Its translation is CASSLAGSYEQYF.

The chain is built from TRBV2 and TRBJ2-1; 9 bases are shared with TRBD2. Losses at the gene ends were 8 bases for V and 4 bases for J; bases not matched to a gene: 9. CDR1 and CDR2 from the germline V gene are SNHLY and FYNNEI. CDR3 length: 15 amino acids. The CDR3 DNA follows: TGTGCCAGCTCAACGGAGCGGGAGGTTTACAATGAGCAGTTCTTC. Translating it yields CASSTEREVYNEQFF. The variable domain in full, with the rest retrieved from reference TRBV2 and TRBJ2-1, is EPEVTQTPSHQVTQMGQEVILRCVPISNHLYFYWYRQILGQKVEFLVSFYNNEISEKSEIFDDQFSVERPDGSNFTLKIRSTKLEDSAMYFCASSTEREVYNEQFFGPGTRLTVL.